A selection of T cell receptor beta chains follows, all from one sample in a study of graft-versus-host responses after intestinal transplantation. The assay was immunoSEQ multiplex PCR, and TCRdb's table has in-frame clones only and misses some. The sample has about 8,100 clones, almost 70% seen once. Here the sequenced sample was ileum tissue, taken around 460 days after transplant. Receptor source: a human patient who received an intestinal transplant, so some T cells may come from the graft donor. CDR3s include the opening cysteine and the closing phenylalanine or tryptophan. A D gene is named only where the DNA matches it firmly. Size is stated for part of the rows, as once, few or many counts, or as a class when the clone is expanded.

clone_size: -
j_call: TRBJ2-2
d_call: TRBD2
v_call: TRBV7-8
cdr3_aa: CASSLDTIQTSDTGELFF
cdr3_nt: TGTGCCAGCAGCTTAGACACCATACAGACTAGCGACACCGGGGAGCTGTTTTTT

clone_size: few
j_call: TRBJ1-6
d_call: -
v_call: TRBV19
cdr3_aa: CASSINSYNSPLHF
cdr3_nt: TGTGCCAGTAGTATTAACAGTTATAATTCACCCCTCCACTTT

clone_size: few
j_call: TRBJ1-1
d_call: -
v_call: TRBV30
cdr3_aa: CAWRKLGTRAFF
cdr3_nt: TGTGCCTGGAGAAAATTAGGGACCCGGGCTTTCTTT

clone_size: -
j_call: TRBJ1-4
d_call: -
v_call: TRBV28
cdr3_aa: CASSFPGRGAFF
cdr3_nt: TGTGCCAGCAGTTTCCCCGGACGGGGCGCGTTTTTT

clone_size: -
j_call: TRBJ2-1
d_call: -
v_call: TRBV5-8
cdr3_aa: CASSRGANEQFF
cdr3_nt: TGTGCCAGCAGCAGGGGTGCCAATGAGCAGTTCTTC

clone_size: -
j_call: TRBJ2-2
d_call: -
v_call: TRBV7-3
cdr3_aa: CAHTSGYWNGELFF
cdr3_nt: TGTGCCCACACTAGTGGTTACTGGAACGGGGAGCTGTTTTTT

clone_size: -
j_call: TRBJ2-3
d_call: -
v_call: TRBV9
cdr3_aa: CASSVGSSVSTDTQYF
cdr3_nt: TGTGCTAGCAGCGTAGGGTCTAGCGTTAGCACAGATACGCAGTATTTT

clone_size: -
j_call: TRBJ1-2
d_call: -
v_call: TRBV6-1
cdr3_aa: CASSESTKTYGYTF
cdr3_nt: TGTGCCAGCAGTGAATCCACGAAAACCTATGGCTACACCTTC

clone_size: -
j_call: TRBJ2-2
d_call: -
v_call: TRBV6-5
cdr3_aa: CASSYVHSPGELFF
cdr3_nt: TGTGCCAGCAGTTACGTTCACAGTCCCGGGGAGCTGTTTTTT

clone_size: once
j_call: TRBJ2-2
d_call: TRBD1
v_call: TRBV10-1
cdr3_aa: CAGSSGTGTSTGELFF
cdr3_nt: TGCGCCGGCAGTTCTGGGACAGGGACATCCACCGGGGAGCTGTTTTTT

clone_size: few
j_call: TRBJ2-1
d_call: TRBD1
v_call: TRBV6-1
cdr3_aa: CAIRDRTGRNEQFF
cdr3_nt: TGTGCCATCAGAGACAGGACAGGGCGAAATGAGCAGTTCTTC

clone_size: -
j_call: TRBJ2-7
d_call: TRBD2
v_call: TRBV11-2
cdr3_aa: CASSGGTSGGSYEQYF
cdr3_nt: TGTGCCAGCAGCGGAGGGACTAGCGGGGGCTCCTACGAGCAGTACTTC

clone_size: large
j_call: TRBJ1-5
d_call: -
v_call: TRBV27
cdr3_aa: CASSLGADNQPQHF
cdr3_nt: TGTGCCAGCAGTTTGGGGGCAGACAATCAGCCCCAGCATTTT

clone_size: -
j_call: TRBJ2-5
d_call: TRBD1
v_call: TRBV27
cdr3_aa: CASSLGATGAQETQYF
cdr3_nt: TGTGCCAGCAGTTTAGGGGCAACAGGGGCCCAAGAGACCCAGTACTTC

clone_size: few
j_call: TRBJ2-1
d_call: TRBD2
v_call: TRBV27
cdr3_aa: CASSTLLAESLGNEQFF
cdr3_nt: TGTGCCAGCAGTACCCTACTAGCGGAGTCCCTTGGGAATGAGCAGTTCTTC

clone_size: -
j_call: TRBJ2-3
d_call: TRBD1
v_call: TRBV6-6
cdr3_aa: CASRYRGLSTDTQYF
cdr3_nt: TGTGCCAGCAGGTACAGGGGGCTAAGCACAGATACGCAGTATTTT

clone_size: few
j_call: TRBJ2-5
d_call: -
v_call: TRBV19
cdr3_aa: CASSFYLEERETQYF
cdr3_nt: TGTGCCAGTAGCTTCTACCTCGAGGAGAGAGAGACCCAGTACTTC

clone_size: -
j_call: TRBJ2-7
d_call: TRBD2
v_call: TRBV28
cdr3_aa: CASSLWTSGSEQYF
cdr3_nt: TGTGCCAGCAGTTTATGGACTAGCGGGAGCGAGCAGTACTTC

clone_size: few
j_call: TRBJ2-2
d_call: -
v_call: TRBV4-1
cdr3_aa: CASSTVRGNTGELFF
cdr3_nt: TGCGCCAGCTCAACCGTCCGGGGAAACACCGGGGAGCTGTTTTTT

clone_size: -
j_call: TRBJ2-3
d_call: TRBD2
v_call: TRBV5-1
cdr3_aa: CASSSFSSGGSTDTQYF
cdr3_nt: TGCGCCAGCAGCTCTTTCTCCAGCGGGGGAAGCACAGATACGCAGTATTTT

clone_size: -
j_call: TRBJ2-5
d_call: TRBD2
v_call: TRBV11-1
cdr3_aa: CASSLGLRGGLGTQYF
cdr3_nt: TGTGCCAGCAGCTTAGGTCTCCGGGGGGGCCTTGGGACCCAGTACTTC

clone_size: few
j_call: TRBJ1-6
d_call: -
v_call: TRBV28
cdr3_aa: CASSYDRWNSPLHF
cdr3_nt: TGTGCCAGCAGTTACGACAGGTGGAATTCACCCCTCCACTTT

clone_size: -
j_call: TRBJ2-3
d_call: TRBD2
v_call: TRBV27
cdr3_aa: CASSPYATGLAGGSTDTQYF
cdr3_nt: TGTGCCAGCAGTCCCTATGCGACGGGACTAGCGGGGGGATCCACAGATACGCAGTATTTT

clone_size: -
j_call: TRBJ2-3
d_call: TRBD1
v_call: TRBV4-3
cdr3_aa: CASSQEGGGTDTQYF
cdr3_nt: TGCGCCAGCAGCCAAGAAGGGGGCGGAACAGATACGCAGTATTTT

clone_size: -
j_call: TRBJ1-1
d_call: -
v_call: TRBV15
cdr3_aa: CATSPVGGFLRNTEAFF
cdr3_nt: TGTGCCACCAGCCCCGTGGGGGGTTTCCTCCGGAACACTGAAGCTTTCTTT

clone_size: -
j_call: TRBJ2-5
d_call: TRBD2
v_call: TRBV4-3
cdr3_aa: CASSQERLAGGPEWETQYF
cdr3_nt: TGCGCCAGCAGCCAAGAACGCCTAGCGGGGGGGCCAGAGTGGGAGACCCAGTACTTC

clone_size: -
j_call: TRBJ1-4
d_call: TRBD1
v_call: TRBV5-6
cdr3_aa: CASSLGQGATDREKLFF
cdr3_nt: TGTGCCAGCAGCCTGGGGCAGGGGGCGACAGATCGGGAAAAACTGTTTTTT

clone_size: -
j_call: TRBJ1-6
d_call: -
v_call: TRBV29-1
cdr3_aa: CSVEDPQERSLHF
cdr3_nt: TGCAGCGTTGAAGATCCCCAGGAACGGTCCCTCCACTTT

clone_size: -
j_call: TRBJ2-1
d_call: -
v_call: TRBV28
cdr3_aa: CASSPRGSRTDNEQFF
cdr3_nt: TGTGCCAGCAGTCCTAGGGGAAGTAGGACAGACAATGAGCAGTTCTTC

clone_size: -
j_call: TRBJ1-6
d_call: TRBD1
v_call: TRBV2
cdr3_aa: CASREDRIPYNSPLHF
cdr3_nt: TGTGCCAGCAGGGAGGACAGGATTCCCTATAATTCACCCCTCCACTTT

clone_size: few
j_call: TRBJ2-2
d_call: TRBD2
v_call: TRBV11-2
cdr3_aa: CASSLSPWTSGDTGELFF
cdr3_nt: TGTGCCAGCAGCTTGTCCCCCTGGACTAGCGGGGATACCGGGGAGCTGTTTTTT

clone_size: -
j_call: TRBJ1-1
d_call: -
v_call: TRBV7-6
cdr3_aa: CASSSNSRWTEAFF
cdr3_nt: TGTGCCAGCAGTTCTAATTCCCGGTGGACTGAAGCTTTCTTT

clone_size: -
j_call: TRBJ2-2
d_call: -
v_call: TRBV9
cdr3_aa: CASGPFFGNTGELFF
cdr3_nt: TGTGCCAGTGGACCCTTTTTTGGGAACACCGGGGAGCTGTTTTTT

clone_size: -
j_call: TRBJ2-5
d_call: TRBD2
v_call: TRBV15
cdr3_aa: CATAGLGGGSEQETQYF
cdr3_nt: TGTGCCACCGCTGGCCTTGGCGGGGGATCGGAACAAGAGACCCAGTACTTC

clone_size: few
j_call: TRBJ1-2
d_call: -
v_call: TRBV19
cdr3_aa: CASSIDRYPEDGYTF
cdr3_nt: TGTGCCAGTAGTATAGATCGATATCCTGAGGATGGCTACACCTTC

clone_size: few
j_call: TRBJ1-2
d_call: TRBD1
v_call: TRBV7-9
cdr3_aa: CASSLPGQGISYTF
cdr3_nt: TGTGCCAGCAGCCTTCCTGGACAGGGAATTAGCTACACCTTC

clone_size: -
j_call: TRBJ1-5
d_call: TRBD1
v_call: TRBV6-1
cdr3_aa: CASSELPGQGIGQPQHF
cdr3_nt: TGTGCCAGCAGTGAATTACCAGGACAGGGGATAGGGCAGCCCCAGCATTTT

clone_size: few
j_call: TRBJ1-2
d_call: -
v_call: TRBV7-8
cdr3_aa: CASSLAGVYGYTF
cdr3_nt: TGTGCCAGCAGCTTAGCAGGGGTCTATGGCTACACCTTC

clone_size: -
j_call: TRBJ1-4
d_call: -
v_call: TRBV19
cdr3_aa: CASSPRGQKLFF
cdr3_nt: TGTGCCAGTAGCCCTAGGGGCCAAAAACTGTTTTTT

clone_size: once
j_call: TRBJ1-6
d_call: -
v_call: TRBV28
cdr3_aa: CASSLNVRARYSPLHF
cdr3_nt: TGTGCCAGCAGTTTAAACGTCCGGGCCCGCTATTCACCCCTCCACTTT